The 31 T cell receptor beta chains below come from one sample, sequenced in a study of beta chain features in type 1 diabetes. The whole isolated RNA underwent reverse transcription, so sequencing captured expressed TCRB transcripts. TCRdb's copy holds only in-frame clones and misses some; the assay was immunoSEQ multiplex PCR. The sample includes around 160,000 clones, about 50% of them seen just once. The sample consisted of Tregs from blood. The receptors come from a man aged 18-30 years in good health.

This chain connects TRBV6-5 to TRBJ1-1; no reliable D call. Germline loops: CDR1 MNHEY, CDR2 SVGAGI. This CDR3 spans 14 amino acids. Trimming cost V 6 bases and J 1 base, with 12 bases left between them. The CDR3 reads CASRPSSRNTEAFF. The CDR3 DNA is TGTGCCAGCAGACCAAGTTCGAGGAACACTGAAGCTTTCTTT.

V is TRBV7-2 and J is TRBJ2-7; 9 bases are shared with TRBD1. Germline V gene sequence: CDR1 SGHTA, CDR2 FQGNSA. Trimming cost V 4 bases and J 8 bases; bases outside gene matches: 18. There are 17 residues in the CDR3. CDR3 nucleotides: TGTGCCAGCAGCTCTCAGGGTGGAGGGACAGGGATGCGTCAGCAGTACTTC. Amino acids: CASSSQGGGTGMRQQYF.

This rearrangement joins TRBV28 to TRBJ2-3, with 7 bases fitting TRBD2. The CDR3 has 16 residues. V was clipped by 2 bases and J by 5 bases; unmatched bases: 10. The germline CDR1 and CDR2 sequences are MDHEN and SYDVKM. CDR3 nucleotide sequence: TGTGCCAGCAGTTTAAGGCGCGGACTAGATATAGATACGCAGTATTTT. Translated, it gives CASSLRRGLDIDTQYF.

This clone was recorded a few times. As DNA, the CDR3 is TGTGCCAGCCGAGACCGACAGGGGAGCAATCAGCCCCAGCATTTT. This encodes CASRDRQGSNQPQHF. The chain employs TRBV2 and TRBJ1-5, with 8 bases aligning to TRBD1. Germline assignment: CDR1 SNHLY and CDR2 FYNNEI. The CDR3 consists of 15 residues. V gave up 8 bases and J gave up 1 base; unmatched junction bases: 7.

The J gene is TRBJ1-2, the V gene TRBV29-1; a weak D match, TRBD1 (5 bases). Trimming took 6 bases from V and 4 from J, leaving 15 bases between them. CDR1 and CDR2 (germline): SQVTM, ANQGSEA. This CDR3 has 13 residues. In nucleotides, the CDR3 is TGCAGCGTGATCAGGGTGTCCGGCTATGGCTACACCTTC. Translation gives CSVIRVSGYGYTF.

The chain links TRBV5-4 to TRBJ1-1; 7 bases map to TRBD1. CDR3 length equals 15 residues. V was clipped by 5 bases and J by 1 base; unmatched bases: 8. In germline, CDR1 is SGHNT, CDR2 YYREEE (reference sequence). The CDR3 reads CASRFVGTANTEAFF. For the CDR3, the DNA is TGTGCCAGCAGATTCGTCGGGACAGCGAACACTGAAGCTTTCTTT.

This chain uses TRBV4-3 with TRBJ1-1; D gene unclear. The germline V gene encodes CDR1 LGHNA and CDR2 YSLEER. Between the trimmed V and J ends, which lost 0 bases and 1 base, there was a span of 12 bases. This CDR3 region has 16 residues. The CDR3 reads CASSQDWNSGNTEAFF. CDR3 DNA sequence: TGCGCCAGCAGCCAAGATTGGAACAGTGGGAACACTGAAGCTTTCTTT.

The chain combines TRBV28 with TRBJ2-3; 11 nucleotides line up with TRBD2. The V and J ends lost 6 bases and 3 bases, in that order; junction bases with no gene match: 11. CDR3 size: 17 residues. Germline V gene sequence: CDR1 MDHEN, CDR2 SYDVKM. The DNA for the CDR3 is TGTGCCAGCAGCCCCCACCTAGCGGGGGGATGGACAGATACGCAGTATTTT. Its protein is CASSPHLAGGWTDTQYF.

V gene TRBV5-1 combines with J gene TRBJ1-5; D gene unclear. V lost 4 bases and J 6 bases, leaving 11 bases between the germline ends. This CDR3 spans 13 amino acids. In germline, CDR1 is SGHRS, CDR2 YFSETQ. Here the CDR3 reads CASSPQAGQPQHF. Here the CDR3 DNA reads TGCGCCAGCAGCCCCCAGGCGGGTCAGCCCCAGCATTTT. Filled out from reference TRBV5-1 and TRBJ1-5, the complete variable domain reads KAGVTQTPRYLIKTRGQQVTLSCSPISGHRSVSWYQQTPGQGLQFLFEYFSETQRNKGNFPGRFSGRQFSNSRSEMNVSTLELGDSALYLCASSPQAGQPQHFGDGTRLSIL.

The gene calls are TRBV29-1 and TRBJ1-4; 8 bases map to TRBD1. Germline loops: CDR1 SQVTM, CDR2 ANQGSEA. This CDR3 is built from 13 residues. V lost 4 bases, J lost 8 bases, and 6 bases stayed unmatched. The CDR3 DNA is TGCAGCGTTGCGCAGGGGGCGGGAGAAAAACTGTTTTTT. As protein: CSVAQGAGEKLFF.

The rearrangement links TRBV28 to TRBJ1-1; D unresolved. The CDR3 spans 13 residues. CDR1 and CDR2 (germline): MDHEN, SYDVKM. Trimming stripped 1 base from V and 0 bases from J, with 3 bases between. The CDR3: CASSLSVNTEAFF. The CDR3 region has the DNA TGTGCCAGCAGTTTATCTGTGAACACTGAAGCTTTCTTT.

CDR3 coding DNA: TGCAGCGTTGAGGTTCGAGGAAGCTTTGGTGGGGGCTACACCTTC. This encodes CSVEVRGSFGGGYTF. This rearrangement joins TRBV29-1 to TRBJ1-2; no reliable D call. The germline V and J ends were trimmed by 3 bases and 8 bases, with 22 bases remaining between them. The CDR3 length is 15 residues. CDR1 SQVTM and CDR2 ANQGSEA come from the germline V gene.

This clone occurred a few times. The chain couples TRBV7-2 to TRBJ1-4; D gene ambiguous. Germline loops: CDR1 SGHTA, CDR2 FQGNSA. The V end lost 1 base, the J end lost 8 bases, and 14 bases lay between the germline ends. The CDR3 runs 15 residues. In DNA form, the CDR3 reads TGTGCCAGCAGCTTAGGACATTTTCCAATAGAAAAACTGTTTTTT. It translates to CASSLGHFPIEKLFF.

V gene TRBV20-1 combines with J gene TRBJ2-7; D may be TRBD2 (6 bases). Per the germline V gene, CDR1 is DFQATT and CDR2 is SNEGSKA (reference sequence). V gave up 4 bases and J gave up 6 bases, with 10 bases separating them. There are 11 residues in the CDR3. CDR3 sequence (DNA): TGCAGTGCTAAGGACTACCCCGAGCAGTACTTC. Translating gives CSAKDYPEQYF.

The chain joins TRBV6-5 to TRBJ2-7; 11 bases line up with TRBD2. The CDR3 runs 15 residues. The germline gives CDR1 MNHEY, CDR2 SVGAGI. The junction had 8 bases not matched to a gene; V was cut back by 8 bases and J by 2 bases. The CDR3 loop reads CASGLAGGSPYEQYF. DNA for the CDR3: TGTGCCAGCGGGCTAGCGGGGGGCTCCCCCTACGAGCAGTACTTC.

The rearrangement joins TRBV7-2 to TRBJ2-5; D might be TRBD2 (6 bases). The V end lost 3 bases, the J end lost 2 bases, and 13 bases lay between the germline ends. Germline lookup yields CDR1 SGHTA and CDR2 FQGNSA. The CDR3 is 15 amino acids. The CDR3: CASSFARDLQETQYF. The CDR3 region has the DNA TGTGCCAGCAGCTTTGCCCGGGACTTACAAGAGACCCAGTACTTC.

The rearrangement uses TRBV15 and TRBJ2-5; 11 bases fit TRBD1. The J call is uncertain, as TRBJ2-7 better fits the DNA end. The CDR3 totals 15 residues. CDR1 is LNHNV, CDR2 YYDKDF, per germline (reference sequence). The CDR3 here is CATSSAWGQGDEQYF. Here the CDR3 DNA reads TGTGCCACCAGCAGTGCTTGGGGACAGGGGGACGAGCAGTACTTC.

This clone occurred a few times. This rearrangement joins TRBV18 to TRBJ2-1, with D unclear. Between the trimmed V and J ends, which lost 0 bases and 3 bases, there was a span of 6 bases. Germline V gene lookup returns CDR1 KGHSH and CDR2 LQKENI. This CDR3 contains 14 residues. Written as DNA, the CDR3 is TGTGCCAGCTCACCACCGTTCGGCTACAATGAGCAGTTCTTC. It is translated as CASSPPFGYNEQFF.

This clone occurred a few times. The genes are TRBV30 and TRBJ1-1; D call uncertain. The CDR3 consists of 12 residues. Trimming removed 3 bases from V and 11 bases from J, with 16 bases in between. Germline V CDR1 and CDR2: GTSNPN, SVGIG (reference sequence). This chain's CDR3 is CAWRERRPQAFF. The CDR3 coding sequence is TGTGCCTGGAGAGAGAGGCGCCCCCAGGCTTTCTTT.

This clone was counted only a few times. The J gene is TRBJ2-7, the V gene TRBV6-1, with a weak D call TRBD1 (5 bases). The V end was cut by 4 bases, the J end by 2 bases, with 9 bases between. The CDR3 covers 13 residues. Germline V gene data show CDR1 as MNHNS and CDR2 as SASEGT. The CDR3 reads CASSAAGTYEQYF. The CDR3 nucleotides read TGTGCCAGCAGTGCGGCAGGGACCTACGAGCAGTACTTC.

The chain combines TRBV5-1 with TRBJ2-7; tentative D call: TRBD2 (6 bases). The ends were cut back, 4 bases at V and 5 bases at J, with 13 bases in the middle. CDR1 and CDR2 from the germline V gene are SGHRS and YFSETQ. The CDR3 loop spans 13 amino acids. As DNA, the CDR3 is TGCGCCAGCAGCACGGGAGTGTTCGACGAGCAGTACTTC. Its protein product is CASSTGVFDEQYF.

The chain recombines TRBV6-5 with TRBJ2-3; no clear D gene. Germline V lookup: CDR1 MNHEY, CDR2 SVGAGI. The CDR3 contains 14 residues. Trimming left V 5 bases short and J 0 bases short, with 9 bases between. CDR3 region: CASSVGGSTDTQYF. The CDR3 DNA reads as TGTGCCAGCAGTGTAGGCGGCAGCACAGATACGCAGTATTTT.

This clone came up a few times. The gene calls are TRBV7-9 and TRBJ2-7; possible D gene TRBD1, 6 bases. The CDR3 is 15 amino acids. The ends were cut back, 5 bases at V and 2 bases at J, with 16 bases in the middle. The germline gives CDR1 SEHNR, CDR2 FQNEAQ (reference sequence). CDR3 sequence: CASSRMVPGAYEQYF. The CDR3 DNA reads as TGTGCCAGCAGCCGAATGGTCCCAGGGGCCTACGAGCAGTACTTC. Full variable domain (rest looked up from reference TRBV7-9 and TRBJ2-7): DTGVSQNPRHKITKRGQNVTFRCDPISEHNRLYWYRQTLGQGPEFLTYFQNEAQLEKSRLLSDRFSAERPKGSFSTLEIQRTEQGDSAMYLCASSRMVPGAYEQYFGPGTRLTVT.

This clone showed up just once. CDR3 nucleotides: TGCGCCAGCAGCTTGGAGGCAGGATACAATGAGCAGTTCTTC. Translating gives CASSLEAGYNEQFF. This chain connects TRBV5-1 to TRBJ2-1; D unresolved. The germline V and J ends were trimmed by 0 bases and 4 bases, with 8 bases remaining between them. The CDR3 contains 14 residues. CDR1 and CDR2 (germline): SGHRS, YFSETQ. The whole variable domain, remainder taken from reference TRBV5-1 and TRBJ2-1, is KAGVTQTPRYLIKTRGQQVTLSCSPISGHRSVSWYQQTPGQGLQFLFEYFSETQRNKGNFPGRFSGRQFSNSRSEMNVSTLELGDSALYLCASSLEAGYNEQFFGPGTRLTVL.

This clone was counted only a few times. The chain links TRBV6-6 to TRBJ1-2; TRBD1 aligns across 9 bases. The J segment lost 3 bases and the V segment lost 7 bases, leaving 9 bases of the junction unmatched. The CDR3 consists of 15 residues. From germline, CDR1 is MNHNY and CDR2 SVGAGI (reference sequence). Written as DNA, the CDR3 is TGTGCCAGCACTCGAAACAGGGGGCGGGACTATGGCTACACCTTC. This encodes CASTRNRGRDYGYTF.

This clone came up a few times. The rearrangement uses TRBV5-4 and TRBJ2-1, with 12 bases fitting TRBD2. This CDR3 has 15 residues. Germline V CDR1 and CDR2: SGHNT, YYREEE (reference sequence). The V gene end was trimmed by 4 bases and the J gene end by 8 bases; junction bases not matched to a gene: 7. CDR3 region: CASSPGLAGFYEQFF. The DNA for the CDR3 is TGTGCCAGCAGCCCAGGACTAGCGGGATTCTATGAGCAGTTCTTC. Combining the CDR3 with reference TRBV5-4 and TRBJ2-1 gives the whole variable domain ETGVTQSPTHLIKTRGQQVTLRCSSQSGHNTVSWYQQALGQGPQFIFQYYREEENGRGNFPPRFSGLQFPNYSSELNVNALELDDSALYLCASSPGLAGFYEQFFGPGTRLTVL.

This clone showed up just a few times. The V call is TRBV6-6, the J call TRBJ2-5, with 8 bases that match TRBD1. Trimming at V came to 6 bases and at J to 1 base, leaving 4 bases not matched to a gene. Germline CDR1 and CDR2: MNHNY and SVGAGI (reference sequence). CDR3 length: 14 amino acids. The CDR3 protein is CASRGQGFQETQYF. CDR3 DNA: TGTGCCAGCAGAGGACAGGGTTTCCAAGAGACCCAGTACTTC.

This chain joins TRBV5-1 and TRBJ2-3; 11 nucleotides agree with TRBD2. The CDR3 has 15 amino acids. J was trimmed by 1 base and V by 4 bases; bases with no gene match: 2. CDR1 and CDR2 from the germline V gene are SGHRS and YFSETQ. The CDR3 nucleotides are TGCGCCAGCAGCCGGGGACTAGCGGGCACAGATACGCAGTATTTT. It is translated as CASSRGLAGTDTQYF.

The chain links TRBV18 to TRBJ1-1; TRBD1 matches at 7 bases. Germline assignment: CDR1 KGHSH and CDR2 LQKENI. The CDR3 totals 15 residues. The J segment lost 6 bases and the V segment lost 3 bases, leaving 10 bases of the junction unmatched. The CDR3 reads CASSPPGTAWPEAFF. The DNA for the CDR3 is TGTGCCAGCTCACCGCCTGGGACAGCCTGGCCTGAAGCTTTCTTT. The full variable domain, its missing parts supplied by reference TRBV18 and TRBJ1-1, is NAGVMQNPRHLVRRRGQEARLRCSPMKGHSHVYWYRQLPEEGLKFMVYLQKENIIDESGMPKERFSAEFPKEGPSILRIQQVVRGDSAAYFCASSPPGTAWPEAFFGQGTRLTVV.

In this sample, this clone turned up a few times. V gene TRBV6-1 combines with J gene TRBJ2-3; 8 positions match TRBD2. V shed 6 bases, J shed 1 base, and the junction held 6 bases outside the gene matches. Germline assignment: CDR1 MNHNS and CDR2 SASEGT. CDR3 length: 15 amino acids. The CDR3 DNA reads TGTGCCAGCAGCGGCGGGGGGCGTGGCACAGATACGCAGTATTTT. It codes for CASSGGGRGTDTQYF.

Details on this clone: At one end the junction does not follow the germline gene, possibly because of a read error. The chain recombines TRBV10-3 with TRBJ1-1; D ambiguous. The V gene's germline CDR1 is ENHRY and CDR2 SYGVKD. CDR3 length: 12 residues. CDR3 loop: CAINGESPETFF. In DNA, the CDR3 is TGTGCCATCAATGGGGAGAGTCCTGAAACTTTCTTT.